This T cell receptor beta chain comes out of a study of cytotoxic CD8 clonotypes in ibrutinib-treated CLL. On the study more broadly: After a median of about six years, about 14 patients stayed remitted and 12 progressed; responses had been partial in around 25 and complete in 2. Findings and limits, study-wide: Clonality increased with ibrutinib response but returned toward baseline at progression. Sampling times (in sustained-remission versus progressing patients) were not the same. T-cell clonality at baseline went above that of age-matched healthy donors and rose and fell with circulating CD8+ T-cell counts.

As for this clone: Its specificity is not known.

TCRdb keeps only in-frame clones here, not all; method: immunoSEQ multiplex PCR. The sample has 250,000 or so clones, less than 75% seen once. The CDR3 is made up of 12 amino acids. Trimming pared 8 bases from V and 2 bases from J, leaving 10 bases between. Germline CDR1 SGHTA, CDR2 FQGNSA. The sequences come from PBMCs, collected after 24 months of ibrutinib treatment. The rearrangement joins TRBV7-2 to TRBJ2-7; TRBD2 is a possible D gene (5 bases). This sequence was found in a human donor with chronic lymphocytic leukemia. The CDR3 region has the DNA TGTGCCAGCGTCTCCGGGACCTACGAGCAGTACTTC. Amino acid sequence: CASVSGTYEQYF.